The present TCR beta chain was sequenced within a study of response to subunit inactivated influenza vaccine. TCRdb recomputed calls from the RT-PCR reads with MiXCR, one row per CDR3 protein. This table holds 450,000 to 550,000 distinct CDR3 sequences, roughly 23% found once. This receptor was obtained from a middle-aged man who received an inactivated influenza vaccine. Source: CD4+ T cells sorted from PBMCs, taken about 5 days after vaccination.

This CDR3 is CASSHPTESYEQYF. As DNA, the CDR3 is TGTGCCAGCAGTCACCCGACAGAATCCTACGAGCAGTACTTC. This chain uses TRBV12-3 or TRBV12-4 with TRBJ2-7, with D perhaps TRBD1 (5 bases). This CDR3 has 14 amino acids. The V and J ends lost 5 bases and 1 base respectively, with 12 bases between them.